The present T cell receptor (beta chain) was sequenced within a study of T cells in Graves' hyperthyroidism and ophthalmopathy. This CDR3 comprises 14 residues. With V trimmed by 4 bases and J by 5 bases, 6 bases remained unmatched. Germline-derived CDR1 and CDR2 are SGHNT and YYREEE (reference sequence). As to this clonotype: Its specificity is not known.

General study points: Separation of ophthalmopathy from stable hyperthyroidism was achieved by a 13 V-J model. In blood, most of the thyroid clonotypes expanded above 0.001 were also present.

Amplified TCR beta CDR3 regions derived from RNA transcripts. When the TCR CDR3 underwent first-round RT-PCR, the HTBI primer set was used. Each CDR3 protein gets one entry after TCRdb re-called the multiplex PCR reads with MiXCR. The repertoire consists of hundreds of thousands of distinct CDR3 sequences, with about 45% occurring once and the leading ten covering 8.2%. Source material: peripheral blood or thyroid tissue (not recorded which). The chain combines TRBV5-4 with TRBJ1-2; 9 nucleotides agree with TRBD1. The sequence came from a woman under 30 with Graves' hyperthyroidism. The DNA of the CDR3 is TGTGCCAGCAGCAAGGACAGGGGTTTATATGGCTACACCTTC. This codes for CASSKDRGLYGYTF.